Listed here are 30 T cell receptor beta chains from one sample, sequenced in a study of cytomegalovirus exposure and HLA in healthy donors. Primers for the PCR totalled 60 Vbeta and 13 Jbeta. Data came from immunoSEQ multiplex PCR; TCRdb stores just in-frame clones and leaves some out. The profile covers around 170,000 clones, with around 86% appearing a single time and about 6% taken by the ten largest. The sequencing input was PBMCs. The receptors stem from a man aged 35-49 years in good health and CMV-seropositive.

The chain uses TRBV7-2 and TRBJ1-1, with D tentatively TRBD1 (6 bases). This CDR3 contains 15 residues. The V gene's germline CDR1 is SGHTA and CDR2 FQGNSA. The V end lost 1 base, the J end lost 3 bases, and 12 bases lay between the germline ends. The CDR3 nucleotides read TGTGCCAGCAGCTTAGATGGGGGCCCAGACACTGAAGCTTTCTTT. Amino acids: CASSLDGGPDTEAFF.

The V and J genes are TRBV7-9 and TRBJ1-1; a weak D match, TRBD1 (5 bases). This CDR3 is 15 amino acids long. V was cut by 5 bases and J by 0 bases, with 13 bases left in between. Germline-derived CDR1 and CDR2 are SEHNR and FQNEAQ (reference sequence). The CDR3 DNA sequence: TGTGCCAGCAGCCTACCTCGACAGATGAACACTGAAGCTTTCTTT. It specifies CASSLPRQMNTEAFF.

The rearrangement links TRBV5-1 to TRBJ1-6, with 7 bases matching TRBD1. CDR1 and CDR2 from the germline V gene are SGHRS and YFSETQ. The CDR3 has 15 amino acids. V gave up 3 bases and J gave up 7 bases; unmatched junction bases: 7. DNA of the CDR3: TGCGCCAGCAGCTGGTGGACAGGAGCAAATTCACCCCTCCACTTT. Its protein product is CASSWWTGANSPLHF.

In nucleotides, the CDR3 is TGTGCCAGCAGTTATTCCCATAGCCAAGAGACCCAGTACTTC. Translation: CASSYSHSQETQYF. This sequence joins TRBV6-5 and TRBJ2-5, with D unresolved. This CDR3 contains 14 residues. In germline, CDR1 is MNHEY, CDR2 SVGAGI. The V gene lost 3 bases and the J gene lost 1 base, with 9 bases spanning the gap.

The genes are TRBV11-2 and TRBJ2-2, with D possibly being TRBD1 (7 bases). CDR3 size: 15 residues. V lost 5 bases to trimming and J lost 7 bases, with 17 bases between them. The germline CDR1 and CDR2 sequences are SGHAT and FQNNGV. CDR3 sequence (DNA): TGTGCCAGCAGCCAGGCAGGAGGGGGCGGCGGGGAGCTGTTTTTT. Amino acid sequence: CASSQAGGGGGELFF.

This clone has just one count. The CDR3 spells CASLGRIGQPQHF. The DNA of the CDR3 is TGTGCCAGCCTCGGGAGGATTGGTCAGCCCCAGCATTTT. The chain is built from TRBV6-1 and TRBJ1-5; D gene uncertain. Germline assignment: CDR1 MNHNS and CDR2 SASEGT. Trimming left V 8 bases short and J 6 bases short, with 14 bases between. CDR3 length equals 13 residues.

The chain recombines TRBV30 with TRBJ1-1, with D unresolved. V lost 2 bases and J 7 bases, leaving 11 bases between the germline ends. The CDR3 contains 12 residues. The germline gives CDR1 GTSNPN, CDR2 SVGIG (reference sequence). The CDR3 spells CAWSPTEIEAFF. The CDR3 DNA follows: TGTGCCTGGAGTCCTACTGAGATTGAAGCTTTCTTT.

This chain joins TRBV27 and TRBJ1-5; no definite D call. This CDR3 spans 13 amino acids. The germline V gene encodes CDR1 MNHEY and CDR2 SMNVEV (reference sequence). V lost 2 bases and J 6 bases, leaving 8 bases between the germline ends. The CDR3 DNA sequence: TGTGCCAGCAGTTTAGAATTCGGTCAGCCCCAGCATTTT. Encoded protein: CASSLEFGQPQHF.

CDR3 sequence (DNA): TGTGCCAGCAGCGCTGAGGGACTAGCGGAGGTCACAGATACGCAGTATTTT. Translating gives CASSAEGLAEVTDTQYF. The rearrangement links TRBV5-6 to TRBJ2-3, with 11 bases aligning to TRBD2. The CDR3 extends over 17 amino acids. V lost 4 bases, J lost 2 bases, and 9 bases stayed unmatched. The germline V gene encodes CDR1 SGHDT and CDR2 YYEEEE.

In regard to this clone: One junction end does not reproduce the germline sequence, and a read error may be involved. This chain joins TRBV7-9 and TRBJ2-2; D unresolved. Germline V gene lookup returns CDR1 SEHNR and CDR2 FQNEAQ (reference sequence). The CDR3 is 15 residues long. In DNA form, the CDR3 reads TGTTCCAGCAGATCGGGTGTAGCGAACACCGGGGAGCTGTTTTTT. This gives the protein CSSRSGVANTGELFF.

This clone was detected once. The J gene is TRBJ2-1, the V gene TRBV23-1, with 8 bases lining up with TRBD2. TRBV23-1 is an open reading frame, and its role is uncertain. The CDR3 is 16 residues long. V lost 0 bases and J lost 5; bases outside the gene matches: 6. The CDR3 spells CASSQSARGVHNEQFF. CDR3 in DNA: TGCGCCAGCAGTCAATCGGCGCGGGGGGTCCACAATGAGCAGTTCTTC.

The chain has TRBV6-1 and TRBJ2-1; 8 nucleotides agree with TRBD1. V trimming: 6 bases; J trimming: 4 bases; junction bases outside the gene matches: 2. The V gene's germline CDR1 is MNHNS and CDR2 SASEGT. The length of the CDR3 is 13 residues. The CDR3 DNA follows: TGTGCCAGCAGAGGGACAGGTTACAATGAGCAGTTCTTC. Protein: CASRGTGYNEQFF.

This clone has a handful of counts. V gene TRBV5-1 combines with J gene TRBJ2-3; 11 nucleotides line up with TRBD2. Losses at the gene ends were 0 bases for V and 3 bases for J; bases not matched to a gene: 3. The V gene's germline CDR1 is SGHRS and CDR2 YFSETQ. The CDR3 is made up of 16 amino acids. CDR3 protein: CASSLEASGGTDTQYF. CDR3 sequence (DNA): TGCGCCAGCAGCTTGGAGGCTAGCGGGGGGACAGATACGCAGTATTTT. Full variable domain (rest looked up from reference TRBV5-1 and TRBJ2-3): KAGVTQTPRYLIKTRGQQVTLSCSPISGHRSVSWYQQTPGQGLQFLFEYFSETQRNKGNFPGRFSGRQFSNSRSEMNVSTLELGDSALYLCASSLEASGGTDTQYFGPGTRLTVL.

The genes are TRBV5-5 and TRBJ1-2, with no clear D. This CDR3 is built from 12 residues. V lost 9 bases to trimming and J lost 1 base, with 10 bases between them. Germline CDR1 reads SGHKS; CDR2 reads YYEKEE (reference sequence). Written as DNA, the CDR3 is TGTGCCACCTCGGAGGGTAACTATGGCTACACCTTC. Translating gives CATSEGNYGYTF.

The chain employs TRBV4-1 and TRBJ1-1; D not certain. CDR3 length: 13 amino acids. Germline values: CDR1 MGHRA, CDR2 YSYEKL. Trimming took off 7 bases at V and 1 base at J, with 10 bases between the two ends. The chain's CDR3 is CASTTPRNTEAFF. As DNA, the CDR3 is TGCGCCAGCACCACTCCGCGGAACACTGAAGCTTTCTTT.

The chain links TRBV19 to TRBJ2-1; 7 positions match TRBD1. The trim removed 5 bases at V and 2 bases at J, leaving 3 bases unmatched. CDR3 length: 14 amino acids. The germline V gene encodes CDR1 LNHDA and CDR2 SQIVND (reference sequence). The CDR3 loop is CASSEGGPYNEQFF. In DNA, the CDR3 is TGTGCCAGTAGTGAAGGGGGCCCCTACAATGAGCAGTTCTTC.

CDR3 amino acids: CASSVTAGPGGTEAFF. The CDR3 DNA sequence: TGTGCCAGCAGCGTTACGGCAGGCCCCGGTGGCACTGAAGCTTTCTTT. This rearrangement joins TRBV9 to TRBJ1-1; D unclear. The CDR3 has 16 amino acids. Germline V lookup: CDR1 SGDLS, CDR2 YYNGEE. The V end lost 2 bases, the J end lost 4 bases, and 18 bases lay between the germline ends.

The chain couples TRBV4-3 to TRBJ2-7; D call uncertain. Germline V lookup: CDR1 LGHNA, CDR2 YSLEER. The V gene lost 0 bases and the J gene lost 0 bases, with 9 bases spanning the gap. This CDR3 contains 15 residues. In DNA, the CDR3 is TGCGCCAGCAGCCAAGATCCTCAGAACTCCTACGAGCAGTACTTC. It specifies CASSQDPQNSYEQYF.

This clone was observed a few times. This chain connects TRBV2 to TRBJ1-4; TRBD1 matches 8 bases. The J segment lost 6 bases and the V segment lost 4 bases, leaving 4 bases of the junction unmatched. The germline V gene encodes CDR1 SNHLY and CDR2 FYNNEI. CDR3 size: 14 residues. CDR3 loop: CASSAGGIDEKLFF. The DNA for the CDR3 is TGTGCCAGCAGTGCAGGGGGCATTGATGAAAAACTGTTTTTT.

This chain connects TRBV7-8 to TRBJ2-2; 8 bases are shared with TRBD2. CDR1 and CDR2 from the germline V gene are SGHVS and FQNEAQ. The CDR3 is made up of 15 amino acids. The ends lost 4 bases at V and 5 bases at J; junction bases unmatched: 6. The CDR3 protein is CASSSGLAGTGELFF. Here the CDR3 DNA reads TGTGCCAGCAGCTCCGGACTAGCCGGGACCGGGGAGCTGTTTTTT. The variable domain in full, completed from reference TRBV7-8 and TRBJ2-2, reads GAGVSQSPRYKVAKRGQDVALRCDPISGHVSLFWYQQALGQGPEFLTYFQNEAQLDKSGLPSDRFFAERPEGSVSTLKIQRTQQEDSAVYLCASSSGLAGTGELFFGEGSRLTVL.

This rearrangement joins TRBV5-6 to TRBJ2-7, with 8 bases matching TRBD2. CDR3 length: 14 amino acids. Germline values: CDR1 SGHDT, CDR2 YYEEEE. The V segment lost 6 bases and the J segment 4 bases; nucleotides outside the gene matches: 9. This CDR3 is CASTRRTSRYEQYF. Here the CDR3 DNA reads TGTGCCAGCACCAGACGGACTAGCAGGTACGAGCAGTACTTC.

This rearrangement joins TRBV29-1 to TRBJ2-1, with unresolved D. V gave up 3 bases and J gave up 0 bases, with 9 bases separating them. Germline V gene lookup returns CDR1 SQVTM and CDR2 ANQGSEA. This CDR3 contains 14 residues. The CDR3 here is CSVDRPVSYNEQFF. The CDR3 bases are TGCAGCGTTGATCGTCCGGTCTCCTACAATGAGCAGTTCTTC.

The CDR3 DNA follows: TGTGCCAGCACCACCCCGGAGGCGTGGACTGAAGCTTTCTTT. It encodes CASTTPEAWTEAFF. The rearrangement joins TRBV5-4 to TRBJ1-1; D is ambiguous. The CDR3 spans 14 residues. Germline V gene sequence: CDR1 SGHNT, CDR2 YYREEE (reference sequence). V lost 6 bases, J lost 5 bases, and 17 bases lay in between.

The genes are TRBV5-1 and TRBJ1-5; the match to TRBD1 covers 11 bases. This CDR3 is built from 17 residues. V dropped 9 bases and J dropped 3; count of bases not matched to a gene: 14. Germline-derived CDR1 and CDR2 are SGHRS and YFSETQ. CDR3 amino acids: CATPDRGLFVDNQPQHF. CDR3 DNA sequence: TGCGCCACACCGGACAGGGGGCTGTTTGTGGACAATCAGCCCCAGCATTTT.

A few counts support this clone. This chain links TRBV5-1 with TRBJ1-5, with 8 bases that match TRBD1. J gave up 1 base and V 4 bases, and 4 bases lay outside the gene matches. The CDR3 is 15 amino acids. CDR1 is SGHRS, CDR2 YFSETQ, per germline. CDR3 protein: CASSAYRGSNQPQHF. The CDR3 DNA reads TGCGCCAGCAGCGCCTACAGGGGGAGCAATCAGCCCCAGCATTTT.

This clone has only one observation. V is TRBV27 and J is TRBJ2-7, with 10 bases aligning to TRBD1. The V gene end was trimmed by 4 bases and the J gene end by 9 bases; junction bases not matched to a gene: 12. The germline V gene encodes CDR1 MNHEY and CDR2 SMNVEV (reference sequence). CDR3 size: 15 residues. The CDR3 sequence: CASSSNLGQGKPQYF. The CDR3 DNA sequence: TGTGCCAGCAGTTCCAATTTGGGACAGGGGAAGCCGCAGTACTTC.

This clone has only one observation. In DNA, the CDR3 is TGTGCCAGCAGCGTCACAGCCTTCAGCGAGCAGTACTTC. This translates into CASSVTAFSEQYF. The chain couples TRBV9 to TRBJ2-7; D is ambiguous. This CDR3 contains 13 residues. V lost 2 bases and J lost 6, with 12 bases in between. Germline CDR1 reads SGDLS; CDR2 reads YYNGEE.

This clone occurred once. The V and J genes are TRBV14 and TRBJ2-5, with 10 bases matching TRBD1. The CDR3 totals 15 residues. After removal of 0 bases from V and 6 bases from J, the junction contained 4 bases not matched to a gene. Looked up from germline, CDR1 is SGHDN and CDR2 is FVKESK. CDR3 in amino acids: CASSQETGGAQTQYF. The CDR3 DNA reads as TGTGCCAGCAGCCAAGAGACAGGGGGCGCCCAGACCCAGTACTTC. Filled out from reference TRBV14 and TRBJ2-5, the complete variable domain reads EAGVTQFPSHSVIEKGQTVTLRCDPISGHDNLYWYRRVMGKEIKFLLHFVKESKQDESGMPNNRFLAERTGGTYSTLKVQPAELEDSGVYFCASSQETGGAQTQYFGPGTRLLVL.

This CDR3 reads CASSEPGGEQYF. CDR3 nucleotide sequence: TGCGCCAGCAGTGAGCCGGGGGGCGAGCAGTACTTC. The chain couples TRBV10-1 to TRBJ2-7; 7 bases fit TRBD2. The CDR3 is made up of 12 amino acids. J lost 6 bases, V lost 2 bases, and 1 base had no gene match. Germline-derived CDR1 and CDR2 are WNHNN and SYGVQD (reference sequence).

This clone was seen only a few times. The chain uses TRBV5-1 and TRBJ2-7, with 8 nucleotides matching TRBD1. Losses at the gene ends were 3 bases for V and 4 bases for J; bases not matched to a gene: 3. This CDR3 has 13 residues. In germline, CDR1 is SGHRS, CDR2 YFSETQ. The CDR3 spells CASSSGQGYEQYF. CDR3 nucleotides: TGCGCCAGCAGCTCTGGACAGGGTTACGAGCAGTACTTC.